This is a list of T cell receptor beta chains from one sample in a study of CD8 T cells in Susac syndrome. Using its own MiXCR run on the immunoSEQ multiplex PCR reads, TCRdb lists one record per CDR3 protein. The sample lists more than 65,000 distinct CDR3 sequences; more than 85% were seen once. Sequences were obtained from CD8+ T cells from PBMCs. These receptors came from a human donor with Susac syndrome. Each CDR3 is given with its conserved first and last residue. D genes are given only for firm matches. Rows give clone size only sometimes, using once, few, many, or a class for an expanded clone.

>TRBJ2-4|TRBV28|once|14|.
CASSLRGAGNIQYF
TGTGCCAGCAGTTTGAGGGGCGCCGGAAACATTCAGTACTTC
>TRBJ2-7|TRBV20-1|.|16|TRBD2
CSARDLMGLAGFEQYF
TGCAGTGCTAGAGATCTTATGGGACTAGCGGGATTCGAGCAGTACTTC
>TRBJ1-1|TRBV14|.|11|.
CASGYGTEAFF
TGTGCCAGCGGGTACGGGACAGAAGCTTTCTTT
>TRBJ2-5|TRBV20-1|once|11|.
CSAEGIETQYF
TGCAGTGCTGAGGGGATTGAGACCCAGTACTTC
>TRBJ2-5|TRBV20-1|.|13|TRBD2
CSARAGGRETQYF
TGCAGTGCTAGGGCGGGAGGGCGAGAGACCCAGTACTTC
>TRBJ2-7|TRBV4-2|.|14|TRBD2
CASSLLAGESEQYF
TGTGCCAGCAGCCTCCTAGCGGGAGAGAGCGAGCAGTACTTC
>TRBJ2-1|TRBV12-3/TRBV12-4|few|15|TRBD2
CASSTSGSSYNEQFF
TGTGCCAGCAGTACTAGCGGGAGCTCCTACAATGAGCAGTTCTTC
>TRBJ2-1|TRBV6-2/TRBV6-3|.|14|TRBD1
CASSGTALWDEQFF
TGTGCCAGCAGCGGGACAGCCCTTTGGGATGAGCAGTTCTTC
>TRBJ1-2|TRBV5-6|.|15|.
CASSLARGGNYGYTF
TGTGCCAGCAGCTTGGCCCGGGGAGGAAACTATGGCTACACCTTC
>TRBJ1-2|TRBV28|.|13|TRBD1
CASRPTGNEGYTF
TGTGCCAGCAGACCGACAGGGAATGAGGGCTACACCTTC
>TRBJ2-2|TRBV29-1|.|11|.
CSVESTGELFF
TGCAGCGTTGAAAGCACCGGGGAGCTGTTTTTT
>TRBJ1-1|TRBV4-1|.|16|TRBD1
CASSRTPGTENTEAFF
TGCGCCAGCAGTCGAACTCCCGGGACAGAGAACACTGAAGCTTTCTTT
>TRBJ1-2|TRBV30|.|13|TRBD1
CAWGGQGVYGYTF
TGTGCCTGGGGCGGCCAGGGGGTCTATGGCTACACCTTC
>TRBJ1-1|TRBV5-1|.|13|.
CASSLMVNTEAFF
TGCGCCAGCAGCTTAATGGTGAACACTGAAGCTTTCTTT
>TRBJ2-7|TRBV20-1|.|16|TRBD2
CSASLADTGLFYEQYF
TGCAGTGCTAGCCTAGCGGATACGGGCCTTTTCTACGAGCAGTACTTC
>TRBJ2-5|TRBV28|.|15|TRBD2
CASSELSGSSETQYF
TGTGCCAGCAGTGAACTTAGCGGGAGTTCTGAGACCCAGTACTTC
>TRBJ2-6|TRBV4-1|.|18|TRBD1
CASSQGTGGLSGANVLTF
TGCGCCAGCAGCCAAGGGACAGGGGGCCTCTCTGGGGCCAACGTCCTGACTTTC
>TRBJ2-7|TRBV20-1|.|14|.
CSARSGRTSYEQYF
TGCAGTGCTAGATCAGGACGGACATCCTACGAGCAGTACTTC
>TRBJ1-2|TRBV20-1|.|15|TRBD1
CSSLEGQITNYGYTF
TGCAGTTCCCTTGAGGGACAGATCACTAACTATGGCTACACCTTC